A selection of T cell receptor beta chains follows, all from one sample in a study of blood T cell repertoires in COVID-19. Produced via immunoSEQ multiplex PCR; TCRdb's table is partial and in-frame only. The table records about 200,000 clones, around 81% of them present only once. Sequenced sample: peripheral blood. Every receptor here comes from a woman between 65 and 79 years old with acute or convalescent COVID-19. Each CDR3 is given with its conserved first and last residue. Fields, in order: D gene, V gene, CDR3 length, clone size, J gene, CDR3 protein, CDR3 DNA. The D gene is left open where the match is weak. Some rows mark clone size as missing; the rest say once, few, many or name a class of expanded clone.

D: TRBD1; V: TRBV24-1; length: 17; size: .; J: TRBJ1-1; CDR3: CATSDFALTGIGTEAFF; DNA: TGTGCCACCAGTGATTTCGCACTGACAGGGATAGGTACTGAAGCTTTCTTT
D: .; V: TRBV9; length: 13; size: .; J: TRBJ1-2; CDR3: CASSVGANYGYTF; DNA: TGTGCCAGCAGCGTTGGGGCCAACTATGGCTACACCTTC
D: .; V: TRBV27; length: 16; size: .; J: TRBJ2-3; CDR3: CASRGPSRGVTDTQYF; DNA: TGTGCCAGCAGAGGCCCATCTCGGGGAGTTACAGATACGCAGTATTTT
D: TRBD1; V: TRBV2; length: 15; size: .; J: TRBJ2-1; CDR3: CASSEPGQGYNEQFF; DNA: TGTGCCAGCAGTGAACCAGGACAGGGATACAATGAGCAGTTCTTC
D: TRBD2; V: TRBV11-1; length: 15; size: .; J: TRBJ2-3; CDR3: CASSLRLAGGDTQYF; DNA: TGTGCCAGCAGCTTAAGGCTAGCGGGAGGGGATACGCAGTATTTT
D: .; V: TRBV21-1; length: 15; size: few; J: TRBJ1-2; CDR3: CASSKESNRAYGYTF; DNA: TGTGCCAGCAGCAAAGAGAGCAACCGCGCCTATGGCTACACCTTC
D: TRBD1; V: TRBV5-1; length: 13; size: .; J: TRBJ1-6; CDR3: CASSVTGSSPLHF; DNA: TGCGCCAGCAGCGTGACAGGGAGTTCACCCCTCCACTTT
D: .; V: TRBV9; length: 15; size: .; J: TRBJ2-2; CDR3: CASSVDTMNTGELFF; DNA: TGTGCCAGCAGCGTAGACACCATGAACACCGGGGAGCTGTTTTTT
D: .; V: TRBV27; length: 14; size: .; J: TRBJ1-5; CDR3: CASRLRVRSQPQHF; DNA: TGTGCCAGCAGGTTGAGGGTAAGGAGTCAGCCCCAGCATTTT
D: .; V: TRBV19; length: 13; size: .; J: TRBJ1-2; CDR3: CASSTGAGAGYTF; DNA: TGTGCCAGTAGTACAGGGGCAGGGGCTGGCTACACCTTC
D: TRBD2; V: TRBV2; length: 16; size: .; J: TRBJ2-2; CDR3: CASTPSGRAGTGELFF; DNA: TGTGCCAGCACTCCTAGCGGGAGGGCCGGAACCGGGGAGCTGTTTTTT
D: .; V: TRBV25-1; length: 14; size: .; J: TRBJ2-1; CDR3: CASSGSGSLNEQFF; DNA: TGTGCCAGCAGTGGGTCGGGGTCACTTAATGAGCAGTTCTTC
D: TRBD1; V: TRBV18; length: 17; size: .; J: TRBJ1-2; CDR3: CASSPLRQGEANYGYTF; DNA: TGTGCCAGCTCACCGTTACGACAGGGAGAGGCTAACTATGGCTACACCTTC
D: .; V: TRBV7-8; length: 17; size: .; J: TRBJ2-1; CDR3: CASSLHRPPEAYNEQFF; DNA: TGTGCCAGCAGCTTACACCGGCCACCCGAGGCTTACAATGAGCAGTTCTTC
D: .; V: TRBV5-1; length: 14; size: .; J: TRBJ2-5; CDR3: CASSLDSVSETQYF; DNA: TGCGCCAGCAGCTTGGATTCCGTTTCCGAGACCCAGTACTTC
D: .; V: TRBV30; length: 16; size: few; J: TRBJ1-1; CDR3: CAWSTGLPGGNTEAFF; DNA: TGTGCCTGGAGTACAGGGCTGCCGGGAGGGAACACTGAAGCTTTCTTT
D: TRBD2; V: TRBV19; length: 17; size: .; J: TRBJ2-4; CDR3: CASSMTSGSLAKNIQYF; DNA: TGTGCCAGTAGTATGACTAGCGGGAGTCTAGCCAAAAACATTCAGTACTTC
D: TRBD2; V: TRBV9; length: 16; size: .; J: TRBJ2-1; CDR3: CASSVSSGSSYNEQFF; DNA: TGTGCCAGCAGCGTATCTAGCGGGAGCTCCTACAATGAGCAGTTCTTC
D: TRBD2; V: TRBV5-4; length: 12; size: .; J: TRBJ2-7; CDR3: CASSTLGLAGVF; DNA: TGTGCCAGCAGCACTCTAGGACTAGCGGGAGTCTTC
D: TRBD1; V: TRBV5-1; length: 15; size: .; J: TRBJ1-2; CDR3: CASSMGTGRGNGYTF; DNA: TGCGCCAGCAGCATGGGGACAGGGAGGGGGAATGGCTACACCTTC
D: .; V: TRBV5-1; length: 14; size: .; J: TRBJ1-1; CDR3: CASRPGGGSIDAFF; DNA: TGCGCCAGCAGGCCCGGCGGGGGGAGCATAGACGCTTTCTTT
D: .; V: TRBV13; length: 13; size: .; J: TRBJ2-4; CDR3: CASSLPTENIQYF; DNA: TGTGCCAGCAGCTTACCGACAGAAAACATTCAGTACTTC
D: TRBD1; V: TRBV18; length: 14; size: .; J: TRBJ2-7; CDR3: CASSPPGTGGEQYF; DNA: TGTGCCAGCTCACCACCCGGGACAGGAGGCGAGCAGTACTTC
D: .; V: TRBV7-8; length: 16; size: .; J: TRBJ2-5; CDR3: CASSLNDPGLRETQYF; DNA: TGTGCCAGCAGCTTAAACGATCCAGGGTTAAGGGAGACCCAGTACTTC
D: TRBD2; V: TRBV7-8; length: 15; size: few; J: TRBJ2-5; CDR3: CASSAIGAGGETQYF; DNA: TGTGCCAGCAGCGCCATAGGGGCGGGAGGGGAGACCCAGTACTTC
D: .; V: TRBV7-6; length: 13; size: .; J: TRBJ2-3; CDR3: CASRGLTWDTQYF; DNA: TGTGCCAGCAGGGGCCTCACGTGGGATACGCAGTATTTT
D: TRBD2; V: TRBV15; length: 15; size: many; J: TRBJ2-3; CDR3: CATSGSGRYTDTQYF; DNA: TGTGCCACCAGCGGTAGCGGGAGATACACAGATACGCAGTATTTT
D: TRBD1; V: TRBV10-3; length: 13; size: .; J: TRBJ2-1; CDR3: CAIRTGSDNEQFF; DNA: TGTGCCATCCGGACAGGGTCTGACAATGAGCAGTTCTTC
D: .; V: TRBV9; length: 13; size: .; J: TRBJ2-3; CDR3: CASSRWGADTQYF; DNA: TGTGCCAGCAGCAGATGGGGGGCAGATACGCAGTATTTT
D: .; V: TRBV4-2; length: 20; size: once; J: TRBJ2-1; CDR3: CASSQDLAIPSPVSYNEQFF; DNA: TGTGCCAGCAGCCAAGATTTAGCGATTCCCTCTCCGGTCTCCTACAATGAGCAGTTCTTC
D: TRBD1; V: TRBV7-9; length: 17; size: .; J: TRBJ2-7; CDR3: CASSSGQGAINSYEQYF; DNA: TGTGCCAGCAGCTCCGGACAGGGGGCTATTAATTCCTACGAGCAGTACTTC
D: .; V: TRBV5-1; length: 15; size: few; J: TRBJ2-1; CDR3: CASSLVQGSYNEQFF; DNA: TGCGCCAGCAGCTTGGTTCAGGGGTCCTACAATGAGCAGTTCTTC
D: .; V: TRBV5-1; length: 13; size: .; J: TRBJ2-2; CDR3: CASSLQNTGELFF; DNA: TGCGCCAGCAGCTTGCAGAACACCGGGGAGCTGTTTTTT
D: .; V: TRBV15; length: 12; size: few; J: TRBJ2-5; CDR3: CATSRGHETQYF; DNA: TGTGCCACCAGCAGAGGGCACGAGACCCAGTACTTC
D: .; V: TRBV9; length: 13; size: .; J: TRBJ1-1; CDR3: CASSVQGNTEAFF; DNA: TGTGCCAGCAGCGTACAGGGGAACACTGAAGCTTTCTTT
D: .; V: TRBV9; length: 14; size: .; J: TRBJ2-7; CDR3: CASSVLTSSYEQYF; DNA: TGTGCCAGCAGCGTCCTTACATCTTCCTACGAGCAGTACTTC
D: .; V: TRBV28; length: 15; size: .; J: TRBJ2-7; CDR3: CASSQRTPPSYEQYF; DNA: TGTGCCAGCAGTCAACGGACACCTCCCTCCTACGAGCAGTACTTC
D: .; V: TRBV7-2; length: 12; size: few; J: TRBJ2-7; CDR3: CASSFSLYEQYF; DNA: TGTGCCAGCAGTTTTAGCTTGTACGAGCAGTACTTC
D: TRBD1; V: TRBV2; length: 12; size: .; J: TRBJ2-1; CDR3: CASSEARDRGFF; DNA: TGTGCCAGCAGTGAAGCGAGGGACAGGGGGTTCTTC
D: .; V: TRBV7-2; length: 19; size: once; J: TRBJ2-3; CDR3: CASSPGWLDSLSNTDTQYF; DNA: TGTGCCAGCAGCCCCGGGTGGCTAGACAGTCTATCTAACACAGATACGCAGTATTTT
D: .; V: TRBV15; length: 14; size: .; J: TRBJ2-5; CDR3: CATSRATVQETQYF; DNA: TGTGCCACCAGTCGTGCGACAGTCCAAGAGACCCAGTACTTC
D: .; V: TRBV10-3; length: 15; size: .; J: TRBJ1-2; CDR3: CAISEGAQVNYGYTF; DNA: TGTGCCATCAGTGAGGGGGCCCAGGTGAACTATGGCTACACCTTC
D: TRBD1; V: TRBV2; length: 15; size: .; J: TRBJ2-5; CDR3: CASQGNTGGGETQYF; DNA: TGTGCCTCCCAGGGCAATACAGGGGGTGGCGAGACCCAGTACTTC
D: .; V: TRBV28; length: 14; size: .; J: TRBJ2-3; CDR3: CASSDVRRPDTQYF; DNA: TGTGCCAGCAGTGATGTCCGGAGGCCAGATACGCAGTATTTT
D: TRBD1; V: TRBV7-3; length: 14; size: .; J: TRBJ1-1; CDR3: CASSLRGDHTEAFF; DNA: TGTGCCAGCAGCCTCAGGGGGGATCACACTGAAGCTTTCTTT
D: .; V: TRBV28; length: 12; size: .; J: TRBJ1-6; CDR3: CASSLRLSPLHF; DNA: TGTGCCAGCAGTCTACGCCTTTCACCCCTCCACTTT
D: TRBD1; V: TRBV6-5; length: 13; size: .; J: TRBJ1-1; CDR3: CASTDRGRGEAFF; DNA: TGTGCCAGCACGGACAGGGGGAGAGGTGAAGCTTTCTTT
D: TRBD2; V: TRBV28; length: 14; size: few; J: TRBJ2-7; CDR3: CASLGAGSSYEQYF; DNA: TGTGCCAGCTTGGGAGCGGGGAGCTCCTACGAGCAGTACTTC
D: .; V: TRBV5-4; length: 15; size: .; J: TRBJ1-1; CDR3: CASSLGAGLNTEAFF; DNA: TGTGCCAGCAGCTTGGGGGCAGGGCTGAACACTGAAGCTTTCTTT
D: .; V: TRBV27; length: 15; size: once; J: TRBJ1-5; CDR3: CASSSAGLSNQPQHF; DNA: TGTGCCAGCAGTTCGGCGGGCCTTAGCAATCAGCCCCAGCATTTT